This T cell receptor beta chain was obtained from a study of Ad26.COV2.S vaccination and SARS-CoV-2 variants. On the study more broadly: Enrollment placed the donor in the COV1001 Ad26.COV2.S trial arm. Study outcomes and limitations: Vaccine and placebo recipients had similar non-spike TCR breadth. Relative to placebo recipients, vaccine recipients exhibited elevated spike-specific TCR breadth.

The assay was immunoSEQ multiplex PCR, and TCRdb's table has in-frame clones only and misses some. The sample shows about 440,000 clones, less than 95% of them seen only once. Treatment given: around 19 received Ad26.COV2.S at low or high dose, single or two shots; five or six received placebo; per-sample allocation not given. All samples were drawn on day 63, counting from the first vaccine or placebo injection. This vaccine is an Ad26 vector that expresses the Wuhan-strain SARS-CoV-2 spike. The CDR3 consists of 16 residues. Per the germline V gene, CDR1 is SGHVS and CDR2 is FQNEAQ. Trimming at V came to 1 base and at J to 7 bases, leaving 10 bases not matched to a gene. This clone has just one count. The antigen is not known.

The chain links TRBV7-8 to TRBJ1-5, with 7 nucleotides matching TRBD1. Sample: peripheral blood, taken in a trial of Ad26.COV2.S vaccine versus placebo. This clonotype was sampled from a person aged 18-60 years who received the Ad26.COV2.S COVID-19 vaccine or a placebo. CDR3 coding DNA: TGTGCCAGCAGCTTAGACGCGAACAGGGGAAACCAGCCCCAGCATTTT. It specifies CASSLDANRGNQPQHF.